The following is a TCR beta chain sequence with its context. The target antigen is unknown. Genomic DNA was employed as the template in profiling TCR beta VDJ and CDR3. One entry per CDR3 protein results from TCRdb running MiXCR on the reads. The sample consists of approximately 57,000 distinct CDR3 sequences, approximately 50% of them appearing once. In patients chosen for sequencing, flow cytometry had shown CD8+CD57+ cell expansion. The sample is drawn from a study of CD8+CD57+ T cells in acquired aplastic anemia. Study-level background: Sorted CD4+ plus CD8+ cells gave DNA averaging about 3.2 ug.

Germline-derived CDR1 and CDR2 are LNHDA and SQIVND (reference sequence). The CDR3 length is 17 residues. V shed 5 bases and J shed 0 bases, with 18 bases lying between them. The study, taken as a whole, reports: Comparison of patients with controls identified approximately 28 shared CD8+ CDR3 sequences.

Sequenced sample: sorted CD4+, CD8+, or CD8+CD57+ T cells (not recorded which) from PBMCs. The clonotype originates from a human donor with aplastic anemia. The chain employs TRBV19 and TRBJ2-3; D not certain. CDR3 bases: TGTGCCAGTAGTGCGGCGGCGAGCCATCTTAGCACAGATACGCAGTATTTT. Its translation is CASSAAASHLSTDTQYF.